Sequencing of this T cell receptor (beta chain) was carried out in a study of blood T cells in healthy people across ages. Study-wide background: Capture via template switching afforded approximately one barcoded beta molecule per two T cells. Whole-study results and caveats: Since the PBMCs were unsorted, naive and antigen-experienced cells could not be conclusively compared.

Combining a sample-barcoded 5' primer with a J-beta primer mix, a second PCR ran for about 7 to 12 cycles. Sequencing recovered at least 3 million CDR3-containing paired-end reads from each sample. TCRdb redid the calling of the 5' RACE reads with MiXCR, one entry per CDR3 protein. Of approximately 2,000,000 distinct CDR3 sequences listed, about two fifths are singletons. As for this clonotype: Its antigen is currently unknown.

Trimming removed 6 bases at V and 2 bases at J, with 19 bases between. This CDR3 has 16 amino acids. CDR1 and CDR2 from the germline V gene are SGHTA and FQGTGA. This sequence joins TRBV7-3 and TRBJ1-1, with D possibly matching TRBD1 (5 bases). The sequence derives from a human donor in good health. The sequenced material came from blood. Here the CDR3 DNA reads TGTGCCAGCAGTTCCGGGGCGCCAGACCTAAACACTGAAGCTTTCTTT. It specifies CASSSGAPDLNTEAFF. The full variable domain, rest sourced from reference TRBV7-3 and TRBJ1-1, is GAGVSQTPSNKVTEKGKYVELRCDPISGHTALYWYRQSLGQGPEFLIYFQGTGAADDSGLPNDRFFAVRPEGSVSTLKIQRTERGDSAVYLCASSSGAPDLNTEAFFGQGTRLTVV.